Following are 24 T cell receptor beta chains from one sample sequenced in a study of monozygotic twins with inflammatory bowel disease (dated by TCRdb to about 2019). The library was produced with 5' RACE. Sequencer: Illumina HiSeq 2500. TCRdb reanalyzed the reads, keeping one entry per CDR3 protein sequence and omitting DNA. The sample table includes a few hundred thousand distinct CDR3 sequences. Just over 2.5% of the sample is held by the ten biggest clonotypes. Material: blood. Receptors were obtained from a human donor with ulcerative colitis or Crohn's disease, or a healthy co-twin of an affected twin (not recorded which).

The V and J genes are TRBV7-2 and TRBJ1-1. The CDR3 contains 13 residues. Germline CDR1 is SGHTA and CDR2 is FQGNSA. Here the CDR3 reads CASSTVLDTEAFF.

The chain employs TRBV20-1 and TRBJ1-5. CDR3 length: 12 residues. Germline values: CDR1 DFQATT, CDR2 SNEGSKA (reference sequence). This chain's CDR3 is CSARDQGQPQHF.

The rearrangement joins TRBV6-2 or TRBV6-3 to TRBJ1-5; TCRdb indicates TRBD1, and absent DNA this call remains unverified. This CDR3 comprises 14 residues. Looked up from germline, CDR1 is MNHEY and CDR2 is SVGEGT. CDR3 amino acids: CASSKKQGRQPQHF.

The genes are TRBV29-1 and TRBJ2-3. Germline CDR1 reads SQVTM; CDR2 reads ANQGSEA. The CDR3 is made up of 13 amino acids. This chain's CDR3 is CSVDGQSTDTQYF.

This chain joins TRBV6-4 and TRBJ2-2; TCRdb lists TRBD1, though no DNA is available to test this call. In germline, CDR1 is MRHNA, CDR2 SNTAGT. CDR3 size: 14 residues. Here the CDR3 reads CASSGQGDTGELFF.

This chain links TRBV20-1 with TRBJ2-3; TCRdb's assignment of TRBD1 cannot be checked, as there is no DNA. Germline CDR1 DFQATT, CDR2 SNEGSKA (reference sequence). The CDR3 spans 16 residues. The CDR3 sequence: CSATTKGTGSTDTQYF.

V usage is TRBV7-3 and J usage is TRBJ2-3; TCRdb designates TRBD1, a call that cannot be tested without DNA. CDR3 length: 15 amino acids. Per germline, CDR1 SGHTA and CDR2 FQGTGA. The CDR3 here is CASSLDRRSTDTQYF. Supplemented by reference TRBV7-3 and TRBJ2-3, the full variable domain reads GAGVSQTPSNKVTEKGKYVELRCDPISGHTALYWYRQSLGQGPEFLIYFQGTGAADDSGLPNDRFFAVRPEGSVSTLKIQRTERGDSAVYLCASSLDRRSTDTQYFGPGTRLTVL.

The J gene is TRBJ2-7, the V gene TRBV7-9; there is no DNA to check the TCRdb D call of TRBD1. The CDR3 is 15 residues long. From germline, CDR1 is SEHNR and CDR2 FQNEAQ (reference sequence). The CDR3 loop is CASSLGSGLSYEQYF.

The chain uses TRBV20-1 and TRBJ2-7; TCRdb's assignment of TRBD2 cannot be checked, as there is no DNA. The CDR3 loop spans 14 amino acids. Germline CDR1 reads DFQATT; CDR2 reads SNEGSKA (reference sequence). The chain's CDR3 is CSASGLAGAYEQYF.

V gene TRBV18 combines with J gene TRBJ1-4; TCRdb selects TRBD1, and the lack of DNA leaves this call unchecked. Germline assignment: CDR1 KGHSH and CDR2 LQKENI. This CDR3 is 20 amino acids long. The CDR3 loop reads CASSPPNGVWDSLAGEKLFF.

This chain links TRBV6-2 or TRBV6-3 with TRBJ2-2; there is no DNA to check the TCRdb D call of TRBD1. Looked up from germline, CDR1 is MNHEY and CDR2 is SVGEGT. There are 13 residues in the CDR3. Here the CDR3 reads CASSQQGIGELFF.

This sequence joins TRBV21-1 and TRBJ2-3; checking the TCRdb D call of TRBD1 is not possible without DNA. TRBV21-1 is given as a pseudogene. There are 18 residues in the CDR3. This CDR3 reads CASSKPHGRRQNTDTQYF.

J is TRBJ1-2 and V is TRBV29-1; the TRBD1 assignment by TCRdb is unverifiable without DNA. The CDR3 length is 11 residues. Germline values: CDR1 SQVTM, CDR2 ANQGSEA. CDR3 loop: CSVDRVAGYTF.

The genes are TRBV7-2 and TRBJ2-7; TCRdb lists TRBD1, though no DNA is available to test this call. Germline CDR1 is SGHTA and CDR2 is FQGNSA. The CDR3 runs 15 residues. This chain's CDR3 is CASRHFDRGTYEQYF.

The chain is built from TRBV7-2 and TRBJ2-7. CDR1 and CDR2 (germline): SGHTA, FQGNSA. The CDR3 contains 14 residues. The CDR3 is CASSLGAAYYEQYF.

The rearrangement links TRBV4-3 to TRBJ1-5; as DNA is missing, the TRBD1 call by TCRdb cannot be tested. CDR3 size: 15 residues. Germline CDR1 LGHNA, CDR2 YSLEER. This CDR3 is CASSLRTGWDQPQHF.

The chain combines TRBV24-1 with TRBJ1-1; as DNA is missing, the TRBD1 call by TCRdb cannot be tested. This CDR3 is built from 15 residues. Germline loops: CDR1 KGHDR, CDR2 SFDVKD. The CDR3 sequence: CATSDSRVPKGEAFF.

CDR3 amino acids: CASSRDTSYGYTF. The chain recombines TRBV6-6 with TRBJ1-2; as DNA is missing, the TRBD1 call by TCRdb cannot be tested. The germline CDR1 and CDR2 sequences are MNHNY and SVGAGI (reference sequence). The CDR3 runs to 13 residues.

CDR3 sequence: CASSWDISNTEAFF. The genes are TRBV6-5 and TRBJ1-1; TCRdb names TRBD1, which stays unverified in the absence of DNA. The CDR3 is 14 amino acids. Germline V lookup: CDR1 MNHEY, CDR2 SVGAGI.

The genes are TRBV7-9 and TRBJ2-7. Per germline, CDR1 SEHNR and CDR2 FQNEAQ (reference sequence). This CDR3 has 15 amino acids. CDR3 residues: CASSPRVGLAYEQYF.

The chain employs TRBV20-1 and TRBJ1-6; TCRdb proposes TRBD1, but this gene call is untestable without DNA. The CDR3 contains 14 residues. CDR1 is DFQATT and CDR2 is SNEGSKA in the germline V gene (reference sequence). The CDR3 loop is CSARVTGPNSPLHF.

The chain joins TRBV20-1 to TRBJ1-5; with no DNA, the TCRdb D assignment of TRBD1 cannot be verified. The germline V gene encodes CDR1 DFQATT and CDR2 SNEGSKA (reference sequence). This CDR3 has 13 residues. CDR3 sequence reads: CSAGEGPNQPQHF.

V and J are TRBV6-5 and TRBJ2-2; TCRdb indicates TRBD1, and absent DNA this call remains unverified. This CDR3 is 13 amino acids long. The germline gives CDR1 MNHEY, CDR2 SVGAGI. Here the CDR3 reads CASSRTGDGELFF.

The genes are TRBV2 and TRBJ2-7. This CDR3 contains 15 residues. Germline V gene sequence: CDR1 SNHLY, CDR2 FYNNEI. The CDR3 protein is CASSGDSWTTYEQYF. Full variable domain (remainder filled in from reference TRBV2 and TRBJ2-7): EPEVTQTPSHQVTQMGQEVILRCVPISNHLYFYWYRQILGQKVEFLVSFYNNEISEKSEIFDDQFSVERPDGSNFTLKIRSTKLEDSAMYFCASSGDSWTTYEQYFGPGTRLTVT.